This TCR beta chain was sequenced for a study of T cells after yellow fever vaccination. For the study at large: Libraries from low-cell-number fractions were prepared with the SMART-Seq v4 Ultra Low Input RNA kit.

Findings and caveats of the study: FACS-sorted repertoires could contain abundant clonotypes contaminating from the bulk population. A large majority of primary-vaccination clones showed up again after the booster (about 97% CD4, 75% to 90% CD8).

CDR3 length equals 13 residues. Germline CDR1 reads WSHSY; CDR2 reads SAAADI. With 6 bases removed from V and 3 bases from J, the gap between germline ends came to 9 bases. This clonotype has at least ten counts. Template switching by 5'RACE produced TCR cDNA, adding a universal primer site and UMIs. TCRdb passed the 5' RACE reads through MiXCR, listing each CDR3 protein once. The sample holds 14,000 or so distinct CDR3 sequences; approximately 7% are singletons and the top ten take less than 2%. This clonotype was sampled from a man aged 18 to 29 who received the YFV17D yellow fever vaccine. Here the sequenced sample was PBMCs, either bulk or a sorted T-cell subset (CD4+, CD8+, memory, or dextramer-sorted; not recorded which), taken on the day of the yellow fever booster vaccination. V is TRBV10-2 and J is TRBJ2-1; D perhaps matches TRBD2 (6 bases). CDR3 sequence (DNA): TGCGCCAGCAGGACTAGAGGCTACAATGAGCAGTTCTTC. Residues: CASRTRGYNEQFF.